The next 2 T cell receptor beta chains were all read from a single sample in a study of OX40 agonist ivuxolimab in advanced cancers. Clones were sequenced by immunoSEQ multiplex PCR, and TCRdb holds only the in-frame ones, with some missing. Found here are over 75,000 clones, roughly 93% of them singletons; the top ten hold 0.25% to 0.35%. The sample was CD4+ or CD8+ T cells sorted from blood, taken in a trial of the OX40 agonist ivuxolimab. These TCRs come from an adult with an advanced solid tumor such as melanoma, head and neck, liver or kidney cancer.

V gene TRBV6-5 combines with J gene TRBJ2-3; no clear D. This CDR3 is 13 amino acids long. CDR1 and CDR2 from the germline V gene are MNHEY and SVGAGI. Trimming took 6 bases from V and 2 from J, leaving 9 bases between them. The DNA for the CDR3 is TGTGCCAGCAGCAATACTGACACAGATACGCAGTATTTT. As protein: CASSNTDTDTQYF.

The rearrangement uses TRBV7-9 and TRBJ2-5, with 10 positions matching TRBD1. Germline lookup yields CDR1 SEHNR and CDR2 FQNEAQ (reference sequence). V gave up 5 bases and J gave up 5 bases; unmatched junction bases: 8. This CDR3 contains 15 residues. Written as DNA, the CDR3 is TGTGCCAGCAGCCGACTAGACAGGGGGCTGGAGACCCAGTACTTC. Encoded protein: CASSRLDRGLETQYF.